This T cell receptor (beta chain) was recorded in a study of identifying expanded T cells in peripheral blood. Study findings and constraints: Over about two and four weeks, about 15 and 19 clones changed, versus roughly 1.2 between replicates. Across healthy donors, higher total template counts meant significantly greater approximately 2-week count variance.

On this clone: Its antigen is not identified.

TCRdb keeps only in-frame clones here, not all; method: immunoSEQ multiplex PCR. The sample lists roughly 120,000 clones, roughly 90% occurring once. Germline trimming cut 3 bases from V and 6 bases from J; bases unmatched to any gene: 9. Germline V gives CDR1 SGDLS, CDR2 YYNGEE. CDR3 length: 15 residues. During the collection period, no donor immune events like infections were recorded. The TCR sequence derives from a person aged 18 to 70 in good health. Sequencing was carried out using blood. V gene TRBV9 combines with J gene TRBJ1-2; the match to TRBD1 covers 9 bases. The DNA of the CDR3 is TGTGCCAGCAGCGAGACGGGACAGGGTGCGAATGGCTACACCTTC. Amino acid sequence: CASSETGQGANGYTF. The variable domain in full, completed from reference TRBV9 and TRBJ1-2, reads DSGVTQTPKHLITATGQRVTLRCSPRSGDLSVYWYQQSLDQGLQFLIQYYNGEERAKGNILERFSAQQFPDLHSELNLSSLELGDSALYFCASSETGQGANGYTFGSGTRLTVV.